Shown below are 21 T cell receptor beta chains from a single sample sequenced in a study of T cells in localized non-small cell lung cancer. The assay was immunoSEQ multiplex PCR, and TCRdb's table has in-frame clones only and misses some. The data hold about 24,000 clones, with around 86% observed a single time. The sequenced sample was peripheral blood, obtained before any cancer treatment. The receptors here all came from a male donor aged 60 or older with stage II squamous cell lung carcinoma.

V gene TRBV11-2 combines with J gene TRBJ2-7, with D maybe TRBD2 (6 bases). The CDR3 consists of 15 residues. CDR1 and CDR2 from the germline V gene are SGHAT and FQNNGV. The ends were cut back, 6 bases at V and 4 bases at J, with 19 bases in the middle. This CDR3 reads CASSYNRDSLYEQYF. The CDR3 nucleotides are TGTGCCAGCAGTTACAACCGGGACTCCCTTTACGAGCAGTACTTC.

The V call is TRBV5-6, the J call TRBJ2-1; 15 nucleotides align to TRBD2. The ends lost 4 bases at V and 4 bases at J; junction bases unmatched: 6. CDR1 SGHDT and CDR2 YYEEEE come from the germline V gene. CDR3 length equals 17 residues. CDR3 amino acids: CASSTRTSGRAYNEQFF. The CDR3 DNA is TGTGCCAGCAGCACCAGGACTAGCGGGAGGGCGTACAATGAGCAGTTCTTC. Using reference TRBV5-6 and TRBJ2-1 for the parts outside the CDR3, the full variable domain is DAGVTQSPTHLIKTRGQQVTLRCSPKSGHDTVSWYQQALGQGPQFIFQYYEEEERQRGNFPDRFSGHQFPNYSSELNVNALLLGDSALYLCASSTRTSGRAYNEQFFGPGTRLTVL.

This clone was picked up a small number of times. The chain has TRBV6-4 and TRBJ2-7, with D possibly being TRBD2 (6 bases). Germline CDR1 is MRHNA and CDR2 is SNTAGT. Trimming took 3 bases from V and 1 from J, leaving 13 bases between them. The CDR3 consists of 15 residues. The CDR3 DNA reads as TGTGCCAGCAGTGAGTTCGCGGGACCGTCCTACGAGCAGTACTTC. Translation gives CASSEFAGPSYEQYF.

CDR3 sequence: CASSPRTVSGELFF. CDR3 nucleotide sequence: TGTGCCAGCAGTCCACGGACAGTCTCCGGGGAGCTGTTTTTT. The chain is built from TRBV27 and TRBJ2-2; weak D call: TRBD1 (6 bases). The CDR3 length is 14 residues. The germline V and J ends were trimmed by 5 bases and 6 bases, with 13 bases remaining between them. Per the germline V gene, CDR1 is MNHEY and CDR2 is SMNVEV (reference sequence).

The rearrangement links TRBV6-5 to TRBJ2-7, with 8 positions matching TRBD2. Germline V lookup: CDR1 MNHEY, CDR2 SVGAGI. Germline trimming cut 5 bases from V and 1 base from J; bases unmatched to any gene: 7. The CDR3 length is 15 residues. In DNA, the CDR3 is TGTGCCAGCAGTATAACTAGCGGAACGTCCTACGAGCAGTACTTC. Translating gives CASSITSGTSYEQYF.

Comments on this clone: Mismatch with germline at one junction end may stem from a read error. The V call is TRBV7-7, the J call TRBJ2-7; TRBD1 aligns across 9 bases. Germline assignment: CDR1 SSHAT and CDR2 FNYEAQ (reference sequence). The CDR3 has 15 residues. This chain's CDR3 is CASSLGHGQGYEQYF. In DNA, the CDR3 is TGTGCTAGCAGCTTAGGTCATGGACAGGGGTACGAGCAGTACTTC.

DNA of the CDR3: TGTGCCAGCAGTAAGGTGAAGGGGGAAAAACTGTTTTTT. Translating gives CASSKVKGEKLFF. This sequence joins TRBV5-8 and TRBJ1-4; a possible D gene is TRBD1 (5 bases). Germline V CDR1 and CDR2: SGHTS, YDEGEE. CDR3 length equals 13 residues. Trimming stripped 5 bases from V and 8 bases from J, with 13 bases between.

The chain couples TRBV9 to TRBJ1-1; 9 bases are shared with TRBD1. The CDR3 totals 16 residues. Per germline, CDR1 SGDLS and CDR2 YYNGEE. The J segment lost 4 bases and the V segment lost 0 bases, leaving 7 bases of the junction unmatched. CDR3: CASSVDGTGFSTEAFF. The CDR3 coding sequence is TGTGCCAGCAGCGTAGACGGGACAGGGTTTTCCACTGAAGCTTTCTTT.

The CDR3: CASSYQGGGQTYEQYF. The CDR3 DNA is TGTGCCAGCAGTTACCAGGGCGGGGGACAGACCTACGAGCAGTACTTC. The chain joins TRBV6-5 to TRBJ2-7; D possibly uses TRBD1 or TRBD2 (7 bases each). V was pared by 2 bases and J by 2 bases, with 16 bases between. Germline V gives CDR1 MNHEY, CDR2 SVGAGI. The CDR3 totals 16 residues.

This clone was recorded a few times. The CDR3 nucleotides are TGTGCCAGCAGCAACCAGGGACAGCCCCAGCATTTT. Protein product: CASSNQGQPQHF. The rearrangement links TRBV7-9 to TRBJ1-5; tentatively, D is TRBD1 (5 bases). In germline, CDR1 is SEHNR, CDR2 FQNEAQ (reference sequence). Trimming took off 5 bases at V and 7 bases at J, with 9 bases between the two ends. The CDR3 contains 12 residues.

The chain carries TRBV5-4 and TRBJ2-7; 10 bases map to TRBD2. CDR3 length: 15 amino acids. Looked up from germline, CDR1 is SGHNT and CDR2 is YYREEE (reference sequence). After removal of 4 bases from V and 4 bases from J, the junction contained 8 bases not matched to a gene. The CDR3 loop is CASSLGTSVPYEQYF. The CDR3 DNA reads as TGTGCCAGCAGCCTTGGGACTAGCGTCCCTTACGAGCAGTACTTC.

The J gene is TRBJ1-5, the V gene TRBV18; TRBD1 is a possible D gene (6 bases). V lost 2 bases, J lost 1 base, and 9 bases lay in between. The length of the CDR3 is 15 residues. Per germline, CDR1 KGHSH and CDR2 LQKENI. This chain's CDR3 is CASSPSTGSNQPQHF. The CDR3, as DNA: TGTGCCAGCTCACCAAGCACAGGGAGCAATCAGCCCCAGCATTTT.

This clone appeared a single time. The chain employs TRBV7-2 and TRBJ2-7, with D maybe TRBD2 (6 bases). Germline assignment: CDR1 SGHTA and CDR2 FQGNSA. This CDR3 comprises 16 residues. V lost 1 base to trimming and J lost 3 bases, with 16 bases between them. This CDR3 is CASSLDATRRLYEQYF. CDR3 DNA: TGTGCCAGCAGCTTAGATGCGACTAGGAGGCTCTACGAGCAGTACTTC.

V is TRBV30 and J is TRBJ1-5; D remains ambiguous. V was pared by 4 bases and J by 1 base, with 11 bases between. This CDR3 has 14 amino acids. The germline V gene encodes CDR1 GTSNPN and CDR2 SVGIG (reference sequence). The CDR3 spells CAWKPKGSNQPQHF. In DNA form, the CDR3 reads TGTGCCTGGAAGCCGAAAGGGAGCAATCAGCCCCAGCATTTT. The full variable domain, rest sourced from reference TRBV30 and TRBJ1-5, is SQTIHQWPATLVQPVGSPLSLECTVEGTSNPNLYWYRQAAGRGLQLLFYSVGIGQISSEVPQNLSASRPQDRQFILSSKKLLLSDSGFYLCAWKPKGSNQPQHFGDGTRLSIL.

V is TRBV7-6 and J is TRBJ2-7, with D perhaps matching TRBD1 (7 bases). Looked up from germline, CDR1 is SGHVS and CDR2 is FNYEAQ. The V gene lost 5 bases and the J gene lost 0 bases, with 14 bases spanning the gap. The CDR3 sequence is 15 residues long. As DNA, the CDR3 is TGTGCCAGCAGCCCGGGCGGGACAGTCTCCTACGAGCAGTACTTC. Its protein product is CASSPGGTVSYEQYF.

V is TRBV5-1 and J is TRBJ2-7, with D maybe TRBD1 (6 bases). CDR3 length equals 14 residues. The germline V gene has CDR1 SGHRS and CDR2 YFSETQ. V lost 4 bases to trimming and J lost 1 base, with 12 bases between them. The CDR3 DNA reads TGCGCCAGCAGCCCAGGGGTCCGGTCCTACGAGCAGTACTTC. Protein: CASSPGVRSYEQYF.

The chain is built from TRBV27 and TRBJ2-1; 12 bases match TRBD2. V lost 5 bases and J lost 5; bases outside the gene matches: 4. Germline lookup yields CDR1 MNHEY and CDR2 SMNVEV (reference sequence). The CDR3 extends over 15 amino acids. The CDR3 coding sequence is TGTGCCAGCAGTCGAGGACTAGCGGGGAACAATGAGCAGTTCTTC. This translates into CASSRGLAGNNEQFF.

V and J are TRBV30 and TRBJ1-1; a possible D gene is TRBD1 (5 bases). The germline V and J ends were trimmed by 3 bases and 5 bases, with 13 bases remaining between them. The germline V gene has CDR1 GTSNPN and CDR2 SVGIG (reference sequence). There are 13 residues in the CDR3. Written as DNA, the CDR3 is TGTGCCTGGAGGGGGGATATTGAGACTGAAGCTTTCTTT. This codes for CAWRGDIETEAFF. The full variable domain, in which reference TRBV30 and TRBJ1-1 provide the parts outside the CDR3, is SQTIHQWPATLVQPVGSPLSLECTVEGTSNPNLYWYRQAAGRGLQLLFYSVGIGQISSEVPQNLSASRPQDRQFILSSKKLLLSDSGFYLCAWRGDIETEAFFGQGTRLTVV.

CDR3 amino acids: CASSFQIGSSNQPQHF. CDR3 DNA sequence: TGTGCCAGCAGCTTTCAAATCGGGAGTAGCAATCAGCCCCAGCATTTT. V is TRBV7-8 and J is TRBJ1-5; no reliable D call. V was cut by 3 bases and J by 0 bases, with 12 bases left in between. Germline V gene sequence: CDR1 SGHVS, CDR2 FQNEAQ. There are 16 residues in the CDR3.

This chain connects TRBV7-8 to TRBJ2-1; 10 bases line up with TRBD1. Unmatched junction bases numbered 10, after V lost 4 bases and J lost 10 bases. Germline-derived CDR1 and CDR2 are SGHVS and FQNEAQ. This CDR3 is 15 amino acids long. The CDR3 sequence is CASSSRPGQGTEQFF. The CDR3 region has the DNA TGTGCCAGCAGCTCCCGTCCGGGACAGGGGACCGAGCAGTTCTTC.

The chain recombines TRBV19 with TRBJ1-1; unclear D gene. The length of the CDR3 is 12 residues. Trimming shortened V by 1 base and J by 6 bases, and 6 bases separated the two germline ends. The germline V gene has CDR1 LNHDA and CDR2 SQIVND (reference sequence). The CDR3 loop is CASSIGIAEAFF. The DNA for the CDR3 is TGTGCCAGTAGTATAGGGATTGCTGAAGCTTTCTTT. Supplemented by reference TRBV19 and TRBJ1-1, the full variable domain reads DGGITQSPKYLFRKEGQNVTLSCEQNLNHDAMYWYRQDPGQGLRLIYYSQIVNDFQKGDIAEGYSVSREKKESFPLTVTSAQKNPTAFYLCASSIGIAEAFFGQGTRLTVV.